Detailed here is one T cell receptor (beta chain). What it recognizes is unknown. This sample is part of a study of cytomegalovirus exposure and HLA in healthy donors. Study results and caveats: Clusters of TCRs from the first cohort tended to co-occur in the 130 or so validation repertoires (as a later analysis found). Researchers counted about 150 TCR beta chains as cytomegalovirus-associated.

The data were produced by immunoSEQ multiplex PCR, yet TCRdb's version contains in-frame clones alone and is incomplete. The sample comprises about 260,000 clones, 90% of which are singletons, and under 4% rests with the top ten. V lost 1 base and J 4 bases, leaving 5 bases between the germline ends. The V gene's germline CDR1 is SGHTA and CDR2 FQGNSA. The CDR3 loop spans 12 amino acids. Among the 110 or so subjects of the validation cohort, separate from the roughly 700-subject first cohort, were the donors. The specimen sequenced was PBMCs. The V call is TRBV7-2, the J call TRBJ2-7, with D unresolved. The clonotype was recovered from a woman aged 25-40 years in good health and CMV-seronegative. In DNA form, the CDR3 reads TGTGCCAGCAGCTTAGACAATTACGAGCAGTACTTC. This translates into CASSLDNYEQYF.